The 25 T cell receptor beta chains presented below share a single source sample, sequenced in a study of T-cell reconstitution after alpha-beta-depleted transplantation in children. Unique molecular identifiers were used in preparing the TCRbeta library. TCRdb itself ran the PCR reads through MiXCR, one entry per CDR3 protein. The sample includes 45,000 to 55,000 distinct CDR3 sequences, 5.5% to 7.5% of them seen just once. The starting material was PBMCs, mostly from graft donor cells, obtained 60 days after TCRalphabeta/CD19-depleted stem cell transplant. The receptors come from a female patient aged 2 to 10 who had a stem cell transplant for aplastic anemia, so the T cells may come from the graft donor.

This chain's CDR3 is CASSPLGAQPYGYTF. The DNA of the CDR3 is TGTGCCAGCAGCCCACTGGGAGCTCAGCCCTATGGCTACACCTTC. The gene calls are TRBV11-2 and TRBJ1-2; no reliable D call. V lost 5 bases to trimming and J lost 4 bases, with 17 bases between them. Germline CDR1 reads SGHAT; CDR2 reads FQNNGV. This CDR3 contains 15 residues.

This clonotype was observed many times. The chain has TRBV20-1 and TRBJ2-2; D is possibly TRBD1 or TRBD2 (5 bases each). The CDR3 extends over 11 amino acids. The germline V and J ends were trimmed by 2 bases and 8 bases, with 6 bases remaining between them. CDR1 is DFQATT, CDR2 SNEGSKA, per germline (reference sequence). CDR3 nucleotides: TGCAGTGCTAGATGGGGGGGGGAGCTGTTTTTT. Translating it yields CSARWGGELFF.

This clonotype has ten or more counts. V usage is TRBV7-9 and J usage is TRBJ2-1; D not resolved. CDR3 length equals 12 residues. Per germline, CDR1 SEHNR and CDR2 FQNEAQ (reference sequence). The V gene lost 4 bases and the J gene lost 4 bases, with 5 bases spanning the gap. CDR3 in DNA: TGTGCCAGCAGCTCCCCATACAATGAGCAGTTCTTC. As protein: CASSSPYNEQFF.

This clonotype showed up just a few times. The chain joins TRBV6-5 to TRBJ2-2; 7 bases are a match to TRBD2. V was clipped by 4 bases and J by 9 bases; unmatched bases: 14. The CDR3 extends over 16 amino acids. CDR1 and CDR2 (germline): MNHEY, SVGAGI. CDR3 bases: TGTGCCAGCAGTTCCGCCCGCGGGGGATTAAACCGGGAGCTGTTTTTT. The encoded protein is CASSSARGGLNRELFF.

This clonotype is labeled large. This rearrangement joins TRBV7-2 to TRBJ2-3; 10 nucleotides line up with TRBD2. Unmatched junction bases numbered 5, after V lost 2 bases and J lost 3 bases. The CDR3 contains 16 residues. CDR1 SGHTA and CDR2 FQGNSA come from the germline V gene. The CDR3 coding sequence is TGTGCCAGCAGCTTACAGGCTAGCGGGAGTACAGATACGCAGTATTTT. Protein sequence: CASSLQASGSTDTQYF.

This clonotype was counted a few times. V and J are TRBV30 and TRBJ2-3; 8 positions agree with TRBD2. V shed 2 bases and J 3 bases; nucleotides not matched to a gene: 1. CDR1 and CDR2 from the germline V gene are GTSNPN and SVGIG (reference sequence). The CDR3 is made up of 13 amino acids. The chain's CDR3 is CAWSRGRTDTQYF. The DNA for the CDR3 is TGTGCCTGGAGTCGCGGGAGGACAGATACGCAGTATTTT.

This clonotype was seen repeatedly, ten times or more. The genes are TRBV28 and TRBJ2-4, with D possibly TRBD1 on 6 matching bases. V lost 2 bases to trimming and J lost 0 bases, with 8 bases between them. Germline assignment: CDR1 MDHEN and CDR2 SYDVKM. CDR3 length: 15 residues. CDR3 amino acids: CASSLDRLAKNIQYF. CDR3 DNA: TGTGCCAGCAGTTTAGACAGGCTAGCCAAAAACATTCAGTACTTC.

The table lists this clonotype with a few counts. The V gene is TRBV5-1, the J gene TRBJ1-1; the D gene is possibly TRBD1 (5 bases). The CDR3 is 15 amino acids. Trimming left V 2 bases short and J 4 bases short, with 15 bases between. Per germline, CDR1 SGHRS and CDR2 YFSETQ. CDR3 protein: CASSFQRGGGTEAFF. The CDR3 DNA follows: TGCGCCAGCAGCTTTCAACGGGGGGGAGGCACTGAAGCTTTCTTT.

At least ten counts were recorded for this clonotype. The V and J genes are TRBV7-9 and TRBJ1-1; D perhaps matches TRBD1 (6 bases). CDR3 size: 14 residues. Germline V gene data show CDR1 as SEHNR and CDR2 as FQNEAQ (reference sequence). V was trimmed by 6 bases and J by 1 base, leaving 12 bases between them. The CDR3 nucleotides read TGTGCCAGCAGGGAAGGGGGGCAGAACACTGAAGCTTTCTTT. This sequence encodes CASREGGQNTEAFF.

The V and J genes are TRBV7-9 and TRBJ2-2; D is possibly TRBD1 (6 bases). V was pared by 5 bases and J by 4 bases, with 14 bases between. Germline CDR1 SEHNR, CDR2 FQNEAQ (reference sequence). This CDR3 has 15 amino acids. The CDR3 nucleotides read TGTGCCAGCAGCCCGAAGGGGGTGATCACCGGGGAGCTGTTTTTT. Residues: CASSPKGVITGELFF.

This clonotype has ten or more counts. This sequence joins TRBV5-1 and TRBJ2-5; D is unresolved. CDR1 SGHRS and CDR2 YFSETQ come from the germline V gene. There are 15 residues in the CDR3. V lost 0 bases to trimming and J lost 2 bases, with 11 bases between them. CDR3 amino acids: CASSLEARIQETQYF. CDR3 DNA: TGCGCCAGCAGCTTGGAGGCTAGGATACAAGAGACCCAGTACTTC.

There are a few counts of this clonotype. V and J are TRBV7-3 and TRBJ2-5; TRBD2 aligns across 8 bases. J gave up 0 bases and V 0 bases, and 6 bases lay outside the gene matches. The CDR3 totals 17 residues. Germline lookup yields CDR1 SGHTA and CDR2 FQGTGA. The CDR3 region is CASSLTSRGGYQETQYF. The CDR3 nucleotides read TGTGCCAGCAGCTTAACCTCTCGCGGGGGGTACCAAGAGACCCAGTACTTC.

This clonotype was observed many times. The genes are TRBV7-9 and TRBJ2-3; D is unresolved. The CDR3 totals 12 residues. From germline, CDR1 is SEHNR and CDR2 FQNEAQ (reference sequence). Trimming pared 3 bases from V and 6 bases from J, leaving 7 bases between. The CDR3 loop is CASSFSADTQYF. The CDR3 DNA reads TGTGCCAGCAGCTTTTCCGCGGATACGCAGTATTTT. The complete variable domain, with remaining parts taken from reference TRBV7-9 and TRBJ2-3, reads DTGVSQNPRHKITKRGQNVTFRCDPISEHNRLYWYRQTLGQGPEFLTYFQNEAQLEKSRLLSDRFSAERPKGSFSTLEIQRTEQGDSAMYLCASSFSADTQYFGPGTRLTVL.

This clonotype was seen many times. V usage is TRBV20-1 and J usage is TRBJ1-1; no definite D call. V was trimmed by 0 bases and J by 4 bases, leaving 9 bases between them. Germline CDR1 and CDR2: DFQATT and SNEGSKA (reference sequence). This CDR3 is 13 amino acids long. The chain's CDR3 is CSARDWQLTEAFF. The CDR3 DNA reads TGCAGTGCTAGAGATTGGCAGCTCACTGAAGCTTTCTTT.

The sample holds many counts of this clonotype. The V and J genes are TRBV7-2 and TRBJ1-1; D call uncertain. The CDR3 is 16 residues long. Germline V gene lookup returns CDR1 SGHTA and CDR2 FQGNSA. Trimming left V 1 base short and J 4 bases short, with 16 bases between. Here the CDR3 reads CASSLERVIGGTEAFF. Written as DNA, the CDR3 is TGTGCCAGCAGCTTAGAGAGGGTAATTGGTGGCACTGAAGCTTTCTTT.

This clonotype was counted at least ten times. The chain is built from TRBV28 and TRBJ2-7; no firm D call. The CDR3 runs to 15 residues. The V gene's germline CDR1 is MDHEN and CDR2 SYDVKM. V lost 5 bases to trimming and J lost 9 bases, with 23 bases between them. The CDR3 bases are TGTGCCAGCAGTCCTCCGGTCCCGACCCCATGGCTGCAGTACTTC. Residues: CASSPPVPTPWLQYF.

This clonotype was detected many times. The V gene is TRBV10-3, the J gene TRBJ1-5; D is possibly TRBD1 (5 bases). This CDR3 is built from 13 residues. The germline V gene encodes CDR1 ENHRY and CDR2 SYGVKD. V was cut by 5 bases and J by 6 bases, with 11 bases left in between. The CDR3 is CAISLQEGQPQHF. For the CDR3, the DNA is TGTGCCATCAGTTTACAGGAAGGTCAGCCCCAGCATTTT.

This clonotype was found many times. The CDR3 protein is CASRRGRPPYEQYF. DNA for the CDR3: TGTGCCAGCAGAAGGGGGAGGCCACCTTACGAGCAGTACTTC. The genes are TRBV28 and TRBJ2-7; D may correspond to TRBD1 or TRBD2 (6 bases each). Between the trimmed V and J ends, which lost 6 bases and 4 bases, there was a span of 16 bases. The germline V gene encodes CDR1 MDHEN and CDR2 SYDVKM. The CDR3 runs 14 residues.

This clonotype has ten or more counts. The chain couples TRBV4-1 to TRBJ2-3; D may be TRBD2 (5 bases). The CDR3 sequence is 18 residues long. Germline CDR1 and CDR2: MGHRA and YSYEKL. Trimming left V 1 base short and J 1 base short, with 18 bases between. CDR3 in amino acids: CASSQARGIGGGTDTQYF. The CDR3 DNA reads as TGCGCCAGCAGCCAAGCCCGTGGAATAGGAGGTGGCACAGATACGCAGTATTTT.

In this sample, this clonotype turned up many times. The chain has TRBV6-4 and TRBJ2-1, with 10 bases aligning to TRBD2. Per the germline V gene, CDR1 is MRHNA and CDR2 is SNTAGT. The V gene end was trimmed by 5 bases and the J gene end by 4 bases; junction bases not matched to a gene: 8. This CDR3 contains 16 residues. As DNA, the CDR3 is TGTGCCAGCAGTCCCATTACGGGACTAGCGTACAATGAGCAGTTCTTC. Its protein product is CASSPITGLAYNEQFF.

This clonotype occurred many times. CDR3 residues: CASSLGGKAQGFSYNEQFF. The CDR3 DNA reads TGCGCCAGCAGCTTGGGCGGGAAAGCACAGGGCTTTTCCTACAATGAGCAGTTCTTC. This rearrangement joins TRBV5-1 to TRBJ2-1; D possibly matches TRBD1 or TRBD2 (6 bases each). Trimming removed 0 bases at V and 1 base at J, with 20 bases between. The CDR3 is made up of 19 amino acids. Germline CDR1 reads SGHRS; CDR2 reads YFSETQ.

This clonotype was detected many times. The chain links TRBV28 to TRBJ2-7; 11 positions agree with TRBD2. Germline V lookup: CDR1 MDHEN, CDR2 SYDVKM. The V segment lost 8 bases and the J segment 3 bases; nucleotides outside the gene matches: 6. The length of the CDR3 is 14 residues. CDR3 in DNA: TGTGCCAGCCTCACTAGCGGGAGCTTCTACGAGCAGTACTTC. It codes for CASLTSGSFYEQYF.

This clonotype was counted many times. The chain employs TRBV6-6 and TRBJ2-7, with D unclear. V lost 4 bases to trimming and J lost 6 bases, with 13 bases between them. The CDR3 runs 13 residues. Germline V gene sequence: CDR1 MNHNY, CDR2 SVGAGI (reference sequence). The CDR3 nucleotides are TGTGCCAGCAGTTTACTGCCCCTTCGCGAGCAGTACTTC. This codes for CASSLLPLREQYF.

The chain combines TRBV20-1 with TRBJ2-5, with 12 bases matching TRBD2. From germline, CDR1 is DFQATT and CDR2 SNEGSKA (reference sequence). The CDR3 runs 16 residues. J was trimmed by 7 bases and V by 4 bases; bases with no gene match: 13. CDR3 nucleotide sequence: TGCAGTGCTATCCCCGGGACTAGCGGGTCGCCGGGGACCCAGTACTTC. Translated: CSAIPGTSGSPGTQYF.

This clonotype was observed at least ten times. V and J are TRBV20-1 and TRBJ2-5, with D possibly TRBD1 on 7 matching bases. Germline CDR1 is DFQATT and CDR2 is SNEGSKA (reference sequence). The CDR3 loop spans 19 amino acids. V was shortened by 6 bases and J by 5 bases, with 34 bases between the two germline ends. The CDR3 DNA is TGCAGTGCCAGGACGGAGGGGGCGCTGACAAGGGCAGTGCTCGAGACCCAGTACTTC. This sequence encodes CSARTEGALTRAVLETQYF.